The rows below give T cell receptor beta chains drawn from one sample of a study of shared clonotypes between healthy human individuals. Measured with immunoSEQ multiplex PCR; TCRdb has only the in-frame clones, and not every one. The data show about 2.2 million clones, around 93% seen once. What was sequenced was naive CD8+ T cells from PBMCs. Receptor source: a man aged 18 to 30 in good health. Some clones in this sample may be carry-over from other donors' samples. The CDR3 runs from the conserved cysteine through the conserved F or W. The D gene is left open where the match is weak. Clone size is shown for a subset of rows, as once, few, many or a class of expanded clone.

clone_size: NA; d_call: NA; v_call: TRBV7-9; j_call: TRBJ1-4; cdr3_aa: CASSPGQRFEKLFF; cdr3_nt: TGTGCCAGCAGCCCTGGCCAGCGATTTGAAAAACTGTTTTTT
clone_size: NA; d_call: TRBD2; v_call: TRBV5-1; j_call: TRBJ2-1; cdr3_aa: CASSLRTSGIVYNEQFF; cdr3_nt: TGCGCCAGCAGCTTGCGAACTAGCGGGATAGTCTACAATGAGCAGTTCTTC
clone_size: NA; d_call: TRBD1; v_call: TRBV28; j_call: TRBJ2-5; cdr3_aa: CASRTDRGETQYF; cdr3_nt: TGTGCCAGCAGGACAGACAGGGGAGAGACCCAGTACTTC
clone_size: NA; d_call: TRBD1; v_call: TRBV7-9; j_call: TRBJ2-1; cdr3_aa: CASSSSVQGAFYNEQFF; cdr3_nt: TGTGCCAGCAGCTCATCCGTACAGGGGGCTTTTTACAATGAGCAGTTCTTC
clone_size: NA; d_call: NA; v_call: TRBV7-7; j_call: TRBJ2-1; cdr3_aa: CASSLAPASEQFF; cdr3_nt: TGTGCCAGCAGCTTAGCCCCCGCCAGTGAGCAGTTCTTC
clone_size: once; d_call: TRBD2; v_call: TRBV5-1; j_call: TRBJ2-1; cdr3_aa: CASSLVLADYNEQFF; cdr3_nt: TGCGCCAGCAGCTTGGTACTAGCGGACTACAATGAGCAGTTCTTC
clone_size: NA; d_call: TRBD2; v_call: TRBV15; j_call: TRBJ2-5; cdr3_aa: CATSSGGRLAETTQYF; cdr3_nt: TGTGCCACCAGCAGCGGAGGTCGACTAGCGGAGACTACCCAGTACTTC
clone_size: NA; d_call: NA; v_call: TRBV13; j_call: TRBJ2-1; cdr3_aa: CASSLGPRASSYNEQFF; cdr3_nt: TGTGCCAGCAGCTTAGGCCCCCGGGCCAGCTCCTACAATGAGCAGTTCTTC
clone_size: NA; d_call: NA; v_call: TRBV5-1; j_call: TRBJ2-2; cdr3_aa: CASSLARTTGELFF; cdr3_nt: TGCGCCAGCAGCTTGGCGCGGACCACCGGGGAGCTGTTTTTT
clone_size: NA; d_call: NA; v_call: TRBV6-6; j_call: TRBJ2-7; cdr3_aa: CASSYAEGPIYEQYF; cdr3_nt: TGTGCCAGCAGTTACGCCGAAGGACCGATCTACGAGCAGTACTTC
clone_size: once; d_call: TRBD2; v_call: TRBV5-4; j_call: TRBJ2-1; cdr3_aa: CASSPGGHEQFF; cdr3_nt: TGTGCCAGCAGCCCGGGAGGCCATGAGCAGTTCTTC
clone_size: NA; d_call: TRBD1; v_call: TRBV18; j_call: TRBJ2-7; cdr3_aa: CASSPPDRSVSYEQYF; cdr3_nt: TGTGCCAGCTCACCACCGGACAGGTCCGTATCCTACGAGCAGTACTTC
clone_size: once; d_call: TRBD2; v_call: TRBV9; j_call: TRBJ2-5; cdr3_aa: CASSVPSGRGQETQYF; cdr3_nt: TGTGCCAGCAGCGTACCGAGCGGGAGGGGCCAAGAGACCCAGTACTTC
clone_size: NA; d_call: NA; v_call: TRBV10-3; j_call: TRBJ1-1; cdr3_aa: CAISEFRGTEAFF; cdr3_nt: TGTGCCATCAGTGAGTTTAGAGGGACTGAAGCTTTCTTT
clone_size: NA; d_call: NA; v_call: TRBV30; j_call: TRBJ2-1; cdr3_aa: CAWSPLDRYHEQFF; cdr3_nt: TGTGCCTGGAGTCCATTGGACAGATACCATGAGCAGTTCTTC
clone_size: NA; d_call: NA; v_call: TRBV11-1; j_call: TRBJ2-2; cdr3_aa: CASSPNPRVGKNTGELFF; cdr3_nt: TGTGCCAGCAGCCCTAACCCCAGGGTCGGGAAAAACACCGGGGAGCTGTTTTTT
clone_size: NA; d_call: NA; v_call: TRBV2; j_call: TRBJ2-2; cdr3_aa: CASKQGKTGELFF; cdr3_nt: TGTGCCAGCAAACAGGGTAAAACCGGGGAGCTGTTTTTT
clone_size: once; d_call: NA; v_call: TRBV7-9; j_call: TRBJ2-3; cdr3_aa: CASSSSTDTQYF; cdr3_nt: TGTGCCAGCAGCTCCAGCACAGATACGCAGTATTTT
clone_size: NA; d_call: TRBD2; v_call: TRBV27; j_call: TRBJ2-7; cdr3_aa: CASSYSGSSNEQYF; cdr3_nt: TGTGCCAGCAGTTATAGCGGGAGTTCCAACGAGCAGTACTTC
clone_size: NA; d_call: NA; v_call: TRBV5-8; j_call: TRBJ2-7; cdr3_aa: CASSRAVPSYEQYF; cdr3_nt: TGTGCCAGCAGTAGGGCTGTACCTTCCTACGAGCAGTACTTC
clone_size: NA; d_call: NA; v_call: TRBV5-6; j_call: TRBJ2-7; cdr3_aa: CASSSQGYEQYF; cdr3_nt: TGTGCCAGCAGCAGCCAGGGCTACGAGCAGTACTTC
clone_size: NA; d_call: NA; v_call: TRBV29-1; j_call: TRBJ2-2; cdr3_aa: CSVDGAREEGELFF; cdr3_nt: TGCAGCGTTGACGGTGCGAGGGAGGAGGGGGAGCTGTTTTTT
clone_size: NA; d_call: TRBD1; v_call: TRBV13; j_call: TRBJ1-1; cdr3_aa: CASSHNRGRNTEAFF; cdr3_nt: TGTGCCAGCAGCCACAACAGGGGTCGAAACACTGAAGCTTTCTTT
clone_size: NA; d_call: TRBD2; v_call: TRBV4-1; j_call: TRBJ2-2; cdr3_aa: CASSPGTSGPRVGELFF; cdr3_nt: TGCGCCAGCAGCCCCGGGACTAGCGGCCCCCGGGTCGGGGAGCTGTTTTTT
clone_size: NA; d_call: TRBD1; v_call: TRBV6-1; j_call: TRBJ1-2; cdr3_aa: CASRDRGNYGYTF; cdr3_nt: TGTGCCAGCAGAGACAGGGGAAACTATGGCTACACCTTC
clone_size: NA; d_call: NA; v_call: TRBV7-3; j_call: TRBJ2-3; cdr3_aa: CASSLGAGGLATQYF; cdr3_nt: TGTGCCAGCAGCTTAGGGGCCGGAGGGCTGGCTACACAGTATTTT
clone_size: NA; d_call: TRBD2; v_call: TRBV27; j_call: TRBJ2-5; cdr3_aa: CASSSGLAGDSETQYF; cdr3_nt: TGTGCCAGCAGTTCCGGACTAGCGGGAGACTCTGAGACCCAGTACTTC
clone_size: once; d_call: NA; v_call: TRBV29-1; j_call: TRBJ1-2; cdr3_aa: CSVEFPDNYGYTF; cdr3_nt: TGCAGCGTTGAATTTCCAGATAACTATGGCTACACCTTC